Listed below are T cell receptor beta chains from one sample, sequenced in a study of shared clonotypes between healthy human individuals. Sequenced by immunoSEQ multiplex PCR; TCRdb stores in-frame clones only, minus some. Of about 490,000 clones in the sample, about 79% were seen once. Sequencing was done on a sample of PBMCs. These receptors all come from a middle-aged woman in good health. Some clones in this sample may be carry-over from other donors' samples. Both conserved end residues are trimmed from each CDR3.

cdr3_aa: ASSLDTSSYEQY
v_call: TRBV5-1

cdr3_aa: SASVETQY
v_call: TRBV20-1

cdr3_aa: AWSRLAANTGELF
v_call: TRBV30

cdr3_aa: ASNKGREGEKLF
v_call: TRBV28

cdr3_aa: ASSRQGARGFYNEQF
v_call: TRBV5-8

cdr3_aa: ASTLDRGRTEAF
v_call: TRBV6-6

cdr3_aa: SVGGRRPWDNEQF
v_call: TRBV29-1

cdr3_aa: ASSYQAGTFYEQY
v_call: TRBV6-5

cdr3_aa: ASRLGTSDSYEQY
v_call: TRBV12-2

cdr3_aa: ASSQGPSGILAQY
v_call: TRBV7-9

cdr3_aa: ASSRTAQETQY
v_call: TRBV18

cdr3_aa: AISDSQGSKAYNEQF
v_call: TRBV10-3

cdr3_aa: ASSVTGVPYPGYT
v_call: TRBV19

cdr3_aa: ASSLVLGANTEAF
v_call: TRBV11-2

cdr3_aa: ASSPDRTNTEAF
v_call: TRBV7-9

cdr3_aa: ASSTQTGGGTGELF
v_call: TRBV19

cdr3_aa: ASSQDKGSGNTIY
v_call: TRBV4-2

cdr3_aa: ASSLDFGLAGETGELF
v_call: TRBV11-2

cdr3_aa: ASSYVGGVGAEAF
v_call: TRBV6-6

cdr3_aa: AGSSGRGSYEQY
v_call: TRBV5-1

cdr3_aa: SVEDPQFDEQF
v_call: TRBV29-1

cdr3_aa: ASTTGIHHYGYT
v_call: TRBV28